The clone carrying this T cell receptor beta chain was seen a few times. What it recognizes is unknown. The data were taken from a study of T cell repertoires in cytomegalovirus infection. Looking at the study overall: CMV infection together with matching HLA type was indicated by public TCR beta signatures. Points from the study as a whole: Based on cumulative public TCR beta family frequency, carriers of CMV plus the relevant HLA were identified. Ex vivo responses were dominated by HLA-C-restricted CMV-specific TCR beta clonotypes.

TCRdb re-called the reads with MiXCR, one entry per CDR3 protein. The sample has about 320,000 distinct CDR3 sequences; more than 8% are singletons. The origin of this receptor is a human donor in good health (CMV status not recorded). Some clones in this sample may be carry-over from other donors' samples. Material: PBMCs.

The CDR3: CASSPSGLAGKETQYF. CDR3 nucleotide sequence: TGTGCCAGCAGCCCATCGGGACTAGCGGGTAAAGAGACCCAGTACTTC. This chain connects TRBV7-7 to TRBJ2-5; TRBD2 agrees at 12 bases. Germline V gene lookup returns CDR1 SSHAT and CDR2 FNYEAQ (reference sequence). The J segment lost 3 bases and the V segment lost 5 bases, leaving 7 bases of the junction unmatched. The CDR3 is made up of 16 amino acids.